This TCR beta chain originates from a study of blood T cell repertoires in COVID-19 (dated by TCRdb to about 2020). For context, the study as a whole: Samples covering the acute and convalescent phases of COVID-19 were provided by collaborators in the United States, Italy and Spain. The prospective study material was composed of cDNA or gDNA derived from T cells, B-cell-depleted T cells, or PBMCs. The samples were drawn from two sources: the first 160 participants of the ongoing ImmuneRACE study, and 1,200 or so subjects contributed by 6 global collaborators. Deeply sampled blood TCRbeta repertoires from subjects exposed to, actively infected with, or recovered from COVID-19 were included in the dataset. Nearly every sample came with metadata listing a de-identified subject ID, COVID-19 status, age in years and sex. Where HLA class I and class II types were available, the types were taken from metadata supplied by the sample provider, not from assay-based typing. The repertoires were released in a freely available public database intended as a resource for research on the immune response to SARS-CoV-2.

This clone was counted once. This clone's antigen is unknown. The input lacks base qualities; no much larger clone sits a single base away. The collaborating institutions used their own protocols to collect whole blood in K2EDTA tubes. For TCRbeta analysis, collaborator samples were shipped as frozen whole blood, as isolated PBMCs, or as DNA extracted from either sample type. At the junction V is shortened by 0 bases and J by 4 bases, with 7 bases in between. From a lookup of the germline V gene, CDR1 and CDR2 are SGHRS and YFSETQ. Including the terminal cysteine and phenylalanine, the CDR3 comprises 14 residues. Only the CDR3 DNA stays, 42 bases, in frame from base 1. Overall study outcomes, separate from this receptor: How much clinical and demographic metadata was included differed by source and by participant, and the metadata was provided uncurated.

The immunoSEQ Assay, a bias-controlled multiplex PCR, was used to amplify TCRbeta CDR3 regions from genomic DNA. The study's own analysis went as follows. The number of nucleated cells in each sample was estimated from the amplification of reference gene primers within the assay. To quantify the absolute abundance of each unique TCRbeta CDR3 rearrangement, sequence reads were collapsed and filtered. Productive Simpson clonality was computed per sample as the square root of Simpson's diversity index over productive rearrangements. Held by TCRdb, this immuneACCESS table contains in-frame sequences only and omits some clones. Under half of the omission traces to an unresolved V gene where checked; the cause of the rest is unknown. V and J calls and clone size follow that table, whereas D and trimming were derived from the DNA. Across this sample there are around 140,000 clones, with 70% to 90% seen only once. In total, the top ten clones hold roughly 2.1% of the sample.

Sample: peripheral blood. The chain employs TRBV5-1 and TRBJ1-4, with no D gene named confidently. The receptor's source is a man aged 65 to 85 with active COVID-19. The nucleotides read TGCGCCAGCAGCTTGGGACAAGTTAATGAAAAACTGTTTTTT. Its protein product is CASSLGQVNEKLFF.